This is a list of T cell receptor beta chains from one sample in a study of control samples from healthy donors and cancer patients. Assay: immunoSEQ multiplex PCR; the TCRdb copy retains only in-frame clones and omits some. The sample records about 110,000 clones, about 80% being singletons. The sequencing sample was made of blood. Receptors were obtained from a man younger than 30 in good health. The conserved cysteine and the conserved F or W are not part of the CDR3 here. The D gene is left open where the match is weak. The size field is filled for only some rows; it gives once, few, many or a size class.

abundance,d_gene,v_gene,j_gene,CDR3aa
-,-,TRBV5-1,TRBJ2-3,ASSLADREEDTDTQY
-,-,TRBV9,TRBJ2-5,ASSVGFQETQY
-,-,TRBV19,TRBJ1-5,ASSTQSNQPQH
-,-,TRBV5-1,TRBJ1-1,ASSPIWEGNTEAF
-,TRBD1,TRBV6-5,TRBJ2-3,ASSYLGQGGTDTQY
-,TRBD2,TRBV27,TRBJ2-3,ASSSTGLAGGGGDTQY
-,TRBD1,TRBV6-2/TRBV6-3,TRBJ1-2,ASSAGGQSYGYT
-,-,TRBV5-1,TRBJ2-6,ASSLNGGNGANVLT
-,-,TRBV5-1,TRBJ2-2,ASSLQGSTGELF
-,TRBD2,TRBV19,TRBJ2-1,ASSQAGGTGGSYNEQF
few,TRBD1,TRBV5-1,TRBJ2-6,ASFTGAGANVLT
once,-,TRBV5-1,TRBJ1-2,ASSLAVRWSGYT
-,TRBD1,TRBV5-4,TRBJ1-3,ASSPGTGARGNTIY
-,-,TRBV23-1,TRBJ2-1,ASSQPTDSSYNEQF
once,TRBD1,TRBV5-1,TRBJ1-6,ASSLGGQDYYNSPLH
-,-,TRBV11-2,TRBJ1-5,ASSFPGQPQH
-,-,TRBV3-1/TRBV3-2,TRBJ2-5,ASSLGSTYQETQY
once,TRBD1,TRBV4-1,TRBJ1-2,ASSIPGQDYGYT
-,-,TRBV5-6,TRBJ1-5,ASSLEGRGEQPQH
-,-,TRBV15,TRBJ2-1,ATSPVGTYNEQF
once,-,TRBV9,TRBJ2-2,ASSITAANTGELF
-,TRBD1,TRBV24-1,TRBJ2-2,ATSEDRGRVSAGELF
-,-,TRBV27,TRBJ2-7,ASSLGLAYEQY
-,TRBD1,TRBV13,TRBJ1-3,ASRDRGRGNTIY
-,TRBD1,TRBV24-1,TRBJ1-1,ATRSDNRGGAF
-,-,TRBV13,TRBJ1-5,ASSLGGLEPQH
-,-,TRBV9,TRBJ1-2,ASSVPRDGENYGYT
-,-,TRBV6-6,TRBJ1-2,ASSKTESLYGYT
-,-,TRBV6-2/TRBV6-3,TRBJ1-4,ASSFGVEKLF
once,-,TRBV21-1,TRBJ1-2,ASSKVAGNYGYT
once,-,TRBV10-3,TRBJ1-1,AISEGRGTEAF
-,TRBD2,TRBV5-8,TRBJ2-5,ASSSGLADQETQY
-,TRBD2,TRBV11-2,TRBJ2-3,ASSLFEAASGGTDTQY
-,-,TRBV7-2,TRBJ2-5,ASSLGRQETQY
few,TRBD1,TRBV19,TRBJ1-4,ASSPGRGQRREKLF
once,-,TRBV9,TRBJ2-1,ASSVGGKSSYNEQF
-,TRBD1,TRBV6-4,TRBJ1-2,ASSPKGETGKYGYT
-,-,TRBV5-1,TRBJ1-2,ASSSWTVSPGGYT
-,-,TRBV4-1,TRBJ2-3,ASSQHDTQY
-,-,TRBV11-2,TRBJ2-1,ASTGYNEQF
-,-,TRBV25-1,TRBJ1-6,ASMVTLH
-,-,TRBV10-3,TRBJ1-2,AISVKMESYGYT
-,-,TRBV25-1,TRBJ1-4,ASSEERGSNEKLF
-,TRBD2,TRBV7-6,TRBJ2-3,ASSLVFGGVTDTQY
once,-,TRBV5-1,TRBJ2-7,ASSLVTATYEQY
-,TRBD2,TRBV15,TRBJ2-1,ATSRARLAGELNEQF
-,-,TRBV7-6,TRBJ2-5,ASSLLFKQGKETQY
once,-,TRBV19,TRBJ1-2,ASSTGRNGYT
-,-,TRBV6-1,TRBJ1-1,ASSGLGQWGSWDTEAF
-,-,TRBV3-1/TRBV3-2,TRBJ1-2,ASSPSGGVGGLGGYT
-,TRBD1,TRBV5-6,TRBJ1-6,ASSRQGLSSYNSPLH
-,-,TRBV6-5,TRBJ1-6,ASSYLWARQSPLH
-,-,TRBV18,TRBJ1-4,ASSPRMEDEKLF
-,-,TRBV4-2,TRBJ2-4,ASSQERLAKNIQY
-,-,TRBV2,TRBJ1-5,ASSVRLDQQPQH
-,-,TRBV9,TRBJ2-2,ASSPTARGNTGELF
-,-,TRBV4-3,TRBJ2-7,ASSQDRRGNYEQY